This TCR beta chain was captured in a study of blood T cell repertoires in COVID-19. Study in general: The study drew acute and convalescent COVID-19 samples from the United States, Italy and Spain. From T cells, B-cell-depleted T cells, or PBMCs came the material, which was cDNA or gDNA.

In the case of this clone: The same CDR3 also results from other DNA sequences found in this sample.

The CDR3 has 15 amino acids. The V segment lost 4 bases and the J segment 5 bases; nucleotides outside the gene matches: 8. Germline assignment: CDR1 LGHDT and CDR2 YNNKEL (reference sequence). Original data processing: From reference gene primer amplification, estimates of nucleated cell counts were derived. Only in-frame clones appear in the TCRdb table, and some are missing; sequencing was by immunoSEQ multiplex PCR. V and J calls and clone size are as listed in that table; D and trimming were resolved from the DNA. The table lists roughly 68,000 clones, roughly 87% of them singletons, with about 4.9% in the top ten.

The sample consisted of peripheral blood. This receptor was taken from a woman aged 45-60 years with active COVID-19. This chain joins TRBV3-1 (or the pseudogene TRBV3-2) and TRBJ1-2; 9 positions agree with TRBD1. The CDR3 bases are TGTGCCAGCAGCCCCGGGACAGGGAGAAGGTATGGCTACACCTTC. Amino acids: CASSPGTGRRYGYTF.